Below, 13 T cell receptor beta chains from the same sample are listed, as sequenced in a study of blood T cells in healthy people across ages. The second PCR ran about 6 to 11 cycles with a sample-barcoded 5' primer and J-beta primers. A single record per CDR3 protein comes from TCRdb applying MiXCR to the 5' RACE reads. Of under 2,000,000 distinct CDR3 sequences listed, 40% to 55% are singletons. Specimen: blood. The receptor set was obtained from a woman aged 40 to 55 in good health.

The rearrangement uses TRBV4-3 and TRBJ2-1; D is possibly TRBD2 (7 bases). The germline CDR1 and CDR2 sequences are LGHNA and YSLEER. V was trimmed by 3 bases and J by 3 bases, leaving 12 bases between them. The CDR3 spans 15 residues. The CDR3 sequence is CASSQGGGLYNEQFF. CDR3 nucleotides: TGCGCCAGCAGCCAGGGCGGGGGCCTCTACAATGAGCAGTTCTTC.

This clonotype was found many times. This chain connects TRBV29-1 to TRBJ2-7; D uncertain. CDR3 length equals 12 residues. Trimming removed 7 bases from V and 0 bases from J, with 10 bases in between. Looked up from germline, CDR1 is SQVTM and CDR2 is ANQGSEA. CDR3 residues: CSAILGSYEQYF. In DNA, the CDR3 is TGCAGCGCCATTCTCGGCTCCTACGAGCAGTACTTC.

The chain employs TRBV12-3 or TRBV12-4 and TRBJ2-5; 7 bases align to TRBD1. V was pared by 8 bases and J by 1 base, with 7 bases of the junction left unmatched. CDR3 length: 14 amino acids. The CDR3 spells CASARGQSQETQYF. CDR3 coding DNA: TGTGCCAGCGCTAGGGGGCAGAGCCAAGAGACCCAGTACTTC.

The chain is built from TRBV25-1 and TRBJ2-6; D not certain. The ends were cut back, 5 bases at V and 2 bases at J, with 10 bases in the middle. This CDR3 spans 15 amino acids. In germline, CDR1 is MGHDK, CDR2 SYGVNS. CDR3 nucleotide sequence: TGTGCCAGCAGTCCTCCCTCGGCTGGGGCCAACGTCCTGACTTTC. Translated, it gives CASSPPSAGANVLTF.

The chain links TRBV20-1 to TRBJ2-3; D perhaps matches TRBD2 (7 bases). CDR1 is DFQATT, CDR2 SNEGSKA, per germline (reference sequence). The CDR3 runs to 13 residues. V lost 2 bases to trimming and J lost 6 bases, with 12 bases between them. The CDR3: CSARPGGLDTQYF. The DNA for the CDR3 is TGCAGTGCTAGACCGGGGGGCCTGGATACGCAGTATTTT.

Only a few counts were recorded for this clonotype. The CDR3 nucleotides are TGTGCCAGCGCTAGGGGACAAATCCAAGAGACCCAGTACTTC. Encoded protein: CASARGQIQETQYF. V and J are TRBV27 and TRBJ2-5; possible D gene TRBD1, 6 bases. V was trimmed by 8 bases and J by 1 base, leaving 14 bases between them. CDR1 and CDR2 from the germline V gene are MNHEY and SMNVEV (reference sequence). The CDR3 covers 14 residues.

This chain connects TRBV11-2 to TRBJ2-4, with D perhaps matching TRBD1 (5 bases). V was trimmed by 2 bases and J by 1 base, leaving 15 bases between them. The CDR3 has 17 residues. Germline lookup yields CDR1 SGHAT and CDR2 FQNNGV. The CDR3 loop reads CASSLNRFQVAKNIQYF. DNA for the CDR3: TGTGCCAGCAGCTTAAACAGGTTTCAAGTGGCCAAAAACATTCAGTACTTC.

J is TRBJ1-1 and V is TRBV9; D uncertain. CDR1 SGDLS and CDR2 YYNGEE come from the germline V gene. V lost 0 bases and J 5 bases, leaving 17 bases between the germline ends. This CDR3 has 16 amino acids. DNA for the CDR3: TGTGCCAGCAGCGTAGAATGGGGAGGCATGAGTACTGAAGCTTTCTTT. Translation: CASSVEWGGMSTEAFF.

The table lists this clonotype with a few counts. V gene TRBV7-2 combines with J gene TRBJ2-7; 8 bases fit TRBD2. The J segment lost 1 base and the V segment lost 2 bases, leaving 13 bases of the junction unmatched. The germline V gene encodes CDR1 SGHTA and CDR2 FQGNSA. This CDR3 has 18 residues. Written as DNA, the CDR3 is TGTGCCAGCAGCTTAAGTGGATTGGCGGGGGGAATTTCCTACGAGCAGTACTTC. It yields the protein CASSLSGLAGGISYEQYF.

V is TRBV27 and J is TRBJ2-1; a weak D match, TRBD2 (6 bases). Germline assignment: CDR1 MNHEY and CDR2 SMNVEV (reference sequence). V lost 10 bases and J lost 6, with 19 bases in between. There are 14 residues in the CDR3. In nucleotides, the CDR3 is TGTGCCACCCTTCCAGGTGGACTACTCAATGAGCAGTTCTTC. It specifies CATLPGGLLNEQFF.

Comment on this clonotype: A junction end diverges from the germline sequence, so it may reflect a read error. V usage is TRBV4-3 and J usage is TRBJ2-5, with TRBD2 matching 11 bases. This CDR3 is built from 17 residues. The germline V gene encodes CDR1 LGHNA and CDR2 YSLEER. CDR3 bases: TGCGCCAGCAGCCATCAGATAGCGGGGGGGACCCAAGGGACCCAGTACTTC. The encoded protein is CASSHQIAGGTQGTQYF.

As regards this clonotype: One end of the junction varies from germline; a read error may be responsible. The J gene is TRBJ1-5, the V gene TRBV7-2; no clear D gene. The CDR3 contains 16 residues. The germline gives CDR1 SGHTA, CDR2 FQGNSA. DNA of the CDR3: TGTGCCGGCAGCCCCCGAGGTGGTGCGGGCAATCAGCCCCAGCATTTT. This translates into CAGSPRGGAGNQPQHF.

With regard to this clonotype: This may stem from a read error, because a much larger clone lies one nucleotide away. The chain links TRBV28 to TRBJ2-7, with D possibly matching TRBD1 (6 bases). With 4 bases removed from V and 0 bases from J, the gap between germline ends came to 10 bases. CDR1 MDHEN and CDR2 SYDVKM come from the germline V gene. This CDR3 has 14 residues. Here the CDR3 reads CASSWDTSSYEQYF. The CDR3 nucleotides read TGTGCCAGCAGTTGGGACACCAGCTCCTACGAGCAGTACTTC.